The 10 T cell receptor beta chains in this list originate from one sample, sequenced in a study of blood T cell repertoires in COVID-19. Data came from immunoSEQ multiplex PCR; TCRdb stores just in-frame clones and leaves some out. Seen here are some 250,000 clones, more than 75% observed once, and the top ten hold about 1%. The sequenced sample consisted of peripheral blood. These receptors came from a woman in her thirties or forties who had recovered from COVID-19.

V is TRBV10-2 and J is TRBJ2-3; 10 bases line up with TRBD2. This CDR3 has 16 amino acids. CDR1 and CDR2 from the germline V gene are WSHSY and SAAADI. Unmatched junction bases numbered 3, after V lost 2 bases and J lost 1 base. This CDR3 is CASSERLAGGTDTQYF. The CDR3 bases are TGCGCCAGCAGTGAGAGGCTAGCGGGGGGCACAGATACGCAGTATTTT.

This clone is a singleton in its sample. The rearrangement uses TRBV7-3 and TRBJ2-1, with a weak D call TRBD2 (6 bases). Trimming shortened V by 5 bases and J by 7 bases, and 9 bases separated the two germline ends. CDR1 and CDR2 from the germline V gene are SGHTA and FQGTGA. The CDR3 consists of 12 residues. CDR3 amino acids: CASSPGRNEQFF. The CDR3 bases are TGTGCCAGCAGCCCGGGGAGGAATGAGCAGTTCTTC.

J is TRBJ2-3 and V is TRBV5-1, with TRBD2 as a possible D gene (7 bases). Germline loops: CDR1 SGHRS, CDR2 YFSETQ. Trimming removed 4 bases at V and 6 bases at J, with 15 bases between. There are 14 residues in the CDR3. CDR3 sequence: CASSGGAGEDTQYF. The CDR3, as DNA: TGCGCCAGCAGCGGGGGGGCAGGTGAGGATACGCAGTATTTT.

This chain uses TRBV2 with TRBJ1-5; TRBD1 is a possible D gene (5 bases). The V end lost 5 bases, the J end lost 2 bases, and 13 bases lay between the germline ends. CDR1 SNHLY and CDR2 FYNNEI come from the germline V gene. The CDR3 extends over 15 amino acids. The CDR3 region is CASSPRGGGNQPQHF. CDR3 coding DNA: TGTGCCAGCAGTCCTAGGGGCGGCGGCAATCAGCCCCAGCATTTT.

The rearrangement uses TRBV6-5 and TRBJ1-6; possibly TRBD1 for D (5 bases). The V end lost 2 bases, the J end lost 10 bases, and 12 bases lay between the germline ends. Germline V gene data show CDR1 as MNHEY and CDR2 as SVGAGI. The CDR3 is 14 residues long. This CDR3 is CASSYDGGGSPLHF. The CDR3 bases are TGTGCCAGCAGTTACGACGGGGGGGGGTCACCCCTCCACTTT.

This chain uses TRBV30 with TRBJ1-1, with no clear D. CDR3 size: 13 residues. Germline CDR1 is GTSNPN and CDR2 is SVGIG (reference sequence). V lost 4 bases to trimming and J lost 1 base, with 10 bases between them. The CDR3 DNA reads as TGTGCCTGGATCGGCCAGGCGAACACTGAAGCTTTCTTT. It translates to CAWIGQANTEAFF.

This clone was counted a few times. The chain carries TRBV4-1 and TRBJ1-4; the match to TRBD1 covers 10 bases. CDR1 MGHRA and CDR2 YSYEKL come from the germline V gene. CDR3 length equals 15 residues. V shed 3 bases and J 7 bases; nucleotides not matched to a gene: 5. CDR3 DNA sequence: TGCGCCAGCAGCCATTCCGACAGGGGGCCTGAAAAACTGTTTTTT. This translates into CASSHSDRGPEKLFF.

The rearrangement uses TRBV7-2 and TRBJ2-7; 9 positions agree with TRBD1. This CDR3 has 16 amino acids. The ends lost 0 bases at V and 2 bases at J; junction bases unmatched: 5. CDR1 is SGHTA, CDR2 FQGNSA, per germline. CDR3 coding DNA: TGTGCCAGCAGCTTAGCCCCCGGGACAGGGCCCTACGAGCAGTACTTC. Protein: CASSLAPGTGPYEQYF.

The rearrangement joins TRBV19 to TRBJ1-6; 9 bases align to TRBD1. CDR3 size: 15 residues. The trim removed 10 bases at V and 9 bases at J, leaving 13 bases unmatched. Germline CDR1 is LNHDA and CDR2 is SQIVND (reference sequence). CDR3 in amino acids: CATGSLGTGSSPLHF. The CDR3 DNA sequence: TGTGCCACCGGGTCCCTCGGGACAGGGAGTTCACCCCTCCACTTT.

This chain connects TRBV5-1 to TRBJ2-1; 10 bases match TRBD1. Germline V CDR1 and CDR2: SGHRS, YFSETQ. The J segment lost 3 bases and the V segment lost 4 bases, leaving 7 bases of the junction unmatched. CDR3 length: 16 amino acids. This CDR3 reads CASSRSGTGVYNEQFF. In nucleotides, the CDR3 is TGCGCCAGCAGCAGATCCGGGACAGGGGTCTACAATGAGCAGTTCTTC.